This TCR beta chain originates from a study of cytomegalovirus exposure and HLA in healthy donors. Study results and limitations: It emerged from a later analysis that several of the most significant clusters appeared to be linked to common viral pathogens. Many donors shared some public TCRs, even though most TCR sequences were rare. DRB1 had the most TCR associations and HLA-C the fewest, a later analysis found, with rates varying by HLA locus.

Points on this clone: The antigen remains unidentified.

The germline V gene encodes CDR1 SGHRS and CDR2 YFSETQ. With 4 bases clipped from V and 0 bases from J, the junction kept 2 bases outside the gene matches. The length of the CDR3 is 15 residues. In the PCR, 60 Vbeta and 13 Jbeta primers were used. Sequenced by immunoSEQ multiplex PCR; TCRdb stores in-frame clones only, minus some. This sample's clone table lists tens of thousands of clones. This sequence originates from a female donor in good health and CMV-seronegative. The rearrangement links TRBV5-1 to TRBJ2-2; 8 positions match TRBD1. The sample taken for sequencing was PBMCs. For the CDR3, the DNA is TGCGCCAGCAGCGAGGGACAGGCGAACACCGGGGAGCTGTTTTTT. Amino acids: CASSEGQANTGELFF.